The rows below give T cell receptor beta chains drawn from one sample of a study of STAT5B mutations in CD4+ large granular lymphocyte leukemia. The protocol was immunoSEQ multiplex PCR, while the TCRdb copy is restricted to in-frame clones and leaves out a portion. This sample has tens of thousands of clones, with 60% to 85% found just once. Material: CD4+ T cells from blood buffy coats. These TCRs come from a human donor in good health. CDR3s include the opening cysteine and the closing phenylalanine or tryptophan. The D gene is left open where the match is weak. The size entry is marked missing in some rows and otherwise reads once, few, many or a size class.

NA	NA	TRBJ1-2	TRBV29-1	TGCAGCGTTGAGGCAGGGTCTGGCTACACCTTC	CSVEAGSGYTF
NA	NA	TRBJ2-7	TRBV19	TGTGCCAGTAGTATGGGCGGAGGTTACTACGAGCAGTACTTC	CASSMGGGYYEQYF
NA	NA	TRBJ2-3	TRBV7-3	TGTGCCAGCAGCTCCGCGACAGTCACAGATACGCAGTATTTT	CASSSATVTDTQYF
few	NA	TRBJ1-1	TRBV10-3	TGTGCCATCAGGGAACAGGGAGGGGGAGCTGAAGCTTTCTTT	CAIREQGGGAEAFF
NA	NA	TRBJ1-3	TRBV29-1	TGCAGCGTTGCCTACAACTCTGGAAACACCATATATTTT	CSVAYNSGNTIYF
few	NA	TRBJ1-2	TRBV30	TGTGCCTGGAGTGTAGGGATTAACTATGGCTACACCTTC	CAWSVGINYGYTF
NA	TRBD2	TRBJ2-2	TRBV19	TGTGCCAGTACCACGATCCGGACTAGTTCCACCGGGGAGCTGTTTTTT	CASTTIRTSSTGELFF
NA	NA	TRBJ2-5	TRBV30	TGTGCCTGGAGTCACAGGGCATACCAAGAGACCCAGTACTTC	CAWSHRAYQETQYF
NA	TRBD2	TRBJ2-1	TRBV7-2	TGTGCCAGCAGCCCTCCGCTAGCGGGGGGGGATGAGCAGTTCTTC	CASSPPLAGGDEQFF
NA	TRBD2	TRBJ2-1	TRBV6-6	TGTGCCAGCAGTTACCCCGGGACTAGCGGGAACAATGAGCAGTTCTTC	CASSYPGTSGNNEQFF
NA	TRBD1	TRBJ1-2	TRBV19	TGTGCCAGTACTCGGGGACAGGGGATCGATGGCTACACCTTC	CASTRGQGIDGYTF
few	NA	TRBJ1-3	TRBV27	TGTGCCAGCAGTTTCCGCGGGCTGGCGGGAAACACCATATATTTT	CASSFRGLAGNTIYF
few	NA	TRBJ2-7	TRBV20-1	TGCAGTGCTGGGGGGGCCGAGCAGTACTTC	CSAGGAEQYF
NA	TRBD2	TRBJ2-7	TRBV5-1	TGCGCCAGCAGCTGGTCGGGAGGTTCCTACGAGCAGTACTTC	CASSWSGGSYEQYF
NA	TRBD1	TRBJ2-2	TRBV29-1	TGCAGCGTGGGACAGGGCGGAGACACCGGGGAGCTGTTTTTT	CSVGQGGDTGELFF
few	NA	TRBJ1-4	TRBV5-1	TGCGCCAGCAGCGATCGCAGCCAGAGGGAAAAACTGTTTTTT	CASSDRSQREKLFF
NA	NA	TRBJ1-1	TRBV18	TGTGCCAGCTCACCCCTCCCAGGGAAGGTCGCTGAAGCTTTCTTT	CASSPLPGKVAEAFF
NA	TRBD1	TRBJ1-1	TRBV7-8	TGTGCCAGCAGCCTCCGACAGGGGGGGAGAAACACTGAAGCTTTCTTT	CASSLRQGGRNTEAFF
once	TRBD1	TRBJ2-5	TRBV28	TGTGCCAGCGTAAAACAGGGGGCGCGGGAGACCCAGTACTTC	CASVKQGARETQYF
few	TRBD1	TRBJ1-1	TRBV19	TGTGCCAGTAGTATCTCCGGGACAGGAAACACTGAAGCTTTCTTT	CASSISGTGNTEAFF
NA	NA	TRBJ1-2	TRBV10-3	TGTGCCATCAGTGGTTGGGACCGTCGTGGCTATGGCTACACCTTC	CAISGWDRRGYGYTF
few	NA	TRBJ1-2	TRBV19	TGTGCCAGTAAAGATCAGGGAGATGGCTACACCTTC	CASKDQGDGYTF
NA	NA	TRBJ2-5	TRBV7-8	TGTGCCAGCAGCTGGCAGGGCGGGGAGACCCAGTACTTC	CASSWQGGETQYF
NA	NA	TRBJ1-1	TRBV6-1	TGTGCCAGCAGTGGAAGGGGGACGTCTGAAGCTTTCTTT	CASSGRGTSEAFF
NA	NA	TRBJ2-2	TRBV15	TGTGCCACCAGCACCCCAGGACCTGACATGAACACCGGGGAGCTGTTTTTT	CATSTPGPDMNTGELFF
NA	TRBD2	TRBJ2-1	TRBV7-3	TGTGCCAGCAGCTTAAGCCCGGGACTAGCGTTGGATGAGCAGTTCTTC	CASSLSPGLALDEQFF
NA	TRBD2	TRBJ2-3	TRBV4-1	TGCGCCAGCAGCCCCACTAGCGGGGGCCGGGGAGATACGCAGTATTTT	CASSPTSGGRGDTQYF
NA	TRBD1	TRBJ1-2	TRBV28	TGTGCCAGCAGTTTGGCCGACAGGGCAGTAGGGGGCTACACCTTC	CASSLADRAVGGYTF
NA	NA	TRBJ1-1	TRBV19	TGTGCCAGTAGTCTACAGGCGAACACTGAAGCTTTCTTT	CASSLQANTEAFF
NA	TRBD2	TRBJ2-1	TRBV5-1	TGCGCCAGCAGCTTAGCCGGGGGGGAATACAATGAGCAGTTCTTC	CASSLAGGEYNEQFF
NA	NA	TRBJ2-1	TRBV27	TGTGCCAGCAGGCCTGTTCCTAAGGATGAGCAGTTCTTC	CASRPVPKDEQFF
NA	NA	TRBJ2-1	TRBV11-3	TGTGCCAGCAGCCTCGGACCCCTCAATGAGCAGTTCTTC	CASSLGPLNEQFF
few	NA	TRBJ1-4	TRBV4-1	TGCGCCAGCAGCCAAGAGAGTAATGAAAAACTGTTTTTT	CASSQESNEKLFF
NA	NA	TRBJ1-2	TRBV11-2	TGTGCCAGCAAAACTACCCTGGAGGATGGCTACACCTTC	CASKTTLEDGYTF
NA	NA	TRBJ1-1	TRBV7-8	TGTGCCAGCAGCCCCCGGGACTTTGCCACTGAAGCTTTCTTT	CASSPRDFATEAFF
NA	NA	TRBJ1-2	TRBV6-6	TGTGCCAGCAGCGAACAGCGGAGCCCGGGCTACACCTTC	CASSEQRSPGYTF
NA	NA	TRBJ1-3	TRBV5-1	TGCGCCAGCAGCTTGGAGGGACACGGAAACACCATATATTTT	CASSLEGHGNTIYF
NA	NA	TRBJ2-4	TRBV18	TGTGCCAGCTCACGCCAGGGGGGTGACGGGCCGGGCAACATTCAGTACTTC	CASSRQGGDGPGNIQYF
NA	NA	TRBJ1-1	TRBV7-2	TGTGCCAGCAGCTTAGTCGGGGCCGCAAACGATGAAGCTTTCTTT	CASSLVGAANDEAFF
once	TRBD2	TRBJ2-5	TRBV28	TGTGCCAGCAGGGGTAGCGGGAGAGTCGGTGAGACCCAGTACTTC	CASRGSGRVGETQYF
NA	NA	TRBJ2-3	TRBV5-1	TGCGCCAGCAGCTCCGAAGACAGTAGCACAGATACGCAGTATTTT	CASSSEDSSTDTQYF
NA	NA	TRBJ2-5	TRBV7-9	TGTGCCAGCAGCTTCGCCAGTCAAGAGACCCAGTACTTC	CASSFASQETQYF